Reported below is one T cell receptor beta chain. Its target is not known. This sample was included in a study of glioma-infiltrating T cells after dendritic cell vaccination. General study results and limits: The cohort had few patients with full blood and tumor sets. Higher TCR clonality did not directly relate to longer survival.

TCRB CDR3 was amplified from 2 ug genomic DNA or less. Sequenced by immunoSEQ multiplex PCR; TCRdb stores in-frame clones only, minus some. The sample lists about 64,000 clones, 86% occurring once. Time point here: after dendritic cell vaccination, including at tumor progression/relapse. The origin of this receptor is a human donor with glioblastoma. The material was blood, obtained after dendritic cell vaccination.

The CDR3 DNA is TGTGCCTGGAGTAGGCTAGCGGGAGGGCAAGAGACCCAGTACTTC. Translated, it gives CAWSRLAGGQETQYF. The gene calls are TRBV30 and TRBJ2-5; TRBD2 agrees at 12 bases. The CDR3 is 15 residues long. Trimming cost V 2 bases and J 2 bases; bases outside gene matches: 3. Per the germline V gene, CDR1 is GTSNPN and CDR2 is SVGIG (reference sequence).